This T cell receptor beta chain is from a study of OX40 agonist ivuxolimab in advanced cancers. General study results and limits: Clonal expansion among partial responders at 0.1-3.0 mg/kg ranked near the lowest.

Germline loops: CDR1 MDHEN, CDR2 SYDVKM. Trimming took off 3 bases at V and 4 bases at J, with 15 bases between the two ends. This CDR3 has 15 amino acids. Sequencing was performed with immunoSEQ multiplex PCR; in TCRdb, only in-frame clones are kept and a portion is missing. The sample has 15,000 or so clones; around four fifths are singletons. In the case of this clone: Its antigen is currently unknown.

Autoimmune disease history or systemic immunosuppression disqualified patients. The genes are TRBV28 and TRBJ1-2; tentatively, D is TRBD1 (5 bases). This specimen consisted of CD4+ or CD8+ T cells sorted from blood, obtained in a trial of the OX40 agonist ivuxolimab. The receptor comes from an adult with an advanced solid tumor such as melanoma, head and neck, liver or kidney cancer. The CDR3 region is CASSLRGYTFYGYTF. CDR3 nucleotides: TGTGCCAGCAGTTTGAGGGGCTACACTTTCTATGGCTACACCTTC.